What follows describes a single TCR beta chain. This sample is drawn from a study of blood T cell repertoires in COVID-19. Authors' processing steps: Scientists estimated how many nucleated cells there were by amplifying reference gene primers. The method was immunoSEQ multiplex PCR; TCRdb's version includes in-frame clones alone and lacks a portion of them. V, J and clone size are taken as reported in that table, and D and trimming were inferred from the DNA itself. The repertoire consists of around 310,000 clones, with around 92% occurring once and the leading ten covering around 9%. Enrollees, roughly 18 to 90 years old, lived in approximately 25 US areas. There are 15 residues in the CDR3. V trimming: 5 bases; J trimming: 1 base; junction bases outside the gene matches: 6. The V gene's germline CDR1 is SGHNT and CDR2 YYREEE (reference sequence).

This rearrangement joins TRBV5-4 to TRBJ2-3; 8 bases map to TRBD1. The receptor was isolated from a woman in her twenties or thirties who had recovered from COVID-19. The sample comprised PBMCs or T cells enriched from blood (not recorded which). The CDR3 here is CASSSTGDGTDTQYF. The CDR3 DNA reads as TGTGCCAGCAGTTCGACAGGGGACGGCACAGATACGCAGTATTTT.